This is a list of T cell receptor beta chains from one sample in a study of T cell responses to AZD1222 COVID-19 vaccine. Libraries were prepared by immunoSEQ multiplex PCR; TCRdb keeps only in-frame clonotypes and omits some of them. The sample has 150,000 to 200,000 clones, roughly 92% seen once. The sample here was peripheral blood, taken on day 0 of AZD1222 vaccination. Every receptor here comes from an adult in good health. Both conserved end residues are part of each CDR3. A D gene is named only where the DNA matches it firmly.

v_call	d_call	j_call	cdr3_nt	cdr3_aa
TRBV6-5	-	TRBJ2-5	TGTGCCAGCAGTTACTCGAGACATTCTCAAGAGACCCAGTACTTC	CASSYSRHSQETQYF
TRBV30	-	TRBJ1-2	TGTGCCTGGTCCCCGGGTTTGGGGGGCTACACCTTC	CAWSPGLGGYTF
TRBV19	TRBD1	TRBJ1-5	TGTGCCAGCAACCTGGGACAGGGAAGCAATCAGCCCCAGCATTTT	CASNLGQGSNQPQHF
TRBV18	-	TRBJ2-7	TGTGCCAGCTCACCAGTCCCAGGACACTCCTCCTACGAGCAGTACTTC	CASSPVPGHSSYEQYF
TRBV5-1	-	TRBJ1-2	TGCGCCAGCAGAAGGTCCACGTCTACCCGGAGGGACTATGGCTACACCTTC	CASRRSTSTRRDYGYTF
TRBV20-1	-	TRBJ2-5	TGCAGTGCTAGTAGGCAAGAGACCCAGTACTTC	CSASRQETQYF
TRBV24-1	-	TRBJ2-6	TGTGCCACCAGTGACGGACCCTCTGGGGCCAACGTCCTGACTTTC	CATSDGPSGANVLTF
TRBV19	TRBD1	TRBJ2-1	TGTGCCAGTAGGCCGGGACAGGCCATTTATGAGCAGTTCTTC	CASRPGQAIYEQFF
TRBV3-1/TRBV3-2	-	TRBJ1-1	TGTGCCAGCAGCCAAGCAACCATGAACACTGAAGCTTTCTTT	CASSQATMNTEAFF
TRBV6-5	-	TRBJ1-3	TGTGCCAGCAGACGTACAGTCTCTGGAAACACCATATATTTT	CASRRTVSGNTIYF